The 8 T cell receptor beta chains reported below all come from one sample, sequenced in a study of early T cells in non-severe SARS-CoV-2 infection. Each CDR3 protein gets one entry after TCRdb re-called the 5' RACE reads with MiXCR. The table shows approximately 32,000 distinct CDR3 sequences, with about 3.8% occurring only once. Sequencing used whole blood. These receptors were collected from an adult who was a healthcare worker with PCR-confirmed SARS-CoV-2 infection or an uninfected control (not recorded which).

This rearrangement joins TRBV14 to TRBJ2-3, with D hard to call. V was cut by 0 bases and J by 1 base, with 11 bases left in between. The CDR3 runs to 16 residues. Germline V gene data show CDR1 as SGHDN and CDR2 as FVKESK. CDR3 nucleotides: TGTGCCAGCAGCCAAGACATACACGGACGCACAGATACGCAGTATTTT. Translating it yields CASSQDIHGRTDTQYF.

This clonotype was seen repeatedly, ten times or more. CDR3 in amino acids: CASSIQGDHEQYF. The CDR3 DNA reads TGCGCCAGCAGCATCCAGGGCGACCACGAGCAGTACTTC. This chain connects TRBV5-1 to TRBJ2-7; possibly TRBD1 for D (5 bases). V lost 4 bases to trimming and J lost 5 bases, with 13 bases between them. The germline CDR1 and CDR2 sequences are SGHRS and YFSETQ. The CDR3 totals 13 residues.

There are many counts of this clonotype. The V gene is TRBV4-1, the J gene TRBJ1-3; 10 nucleotides line up with TRBD1. Trimming took 1 base from V and 7 from J; bases not matched to a gene: 4. Germline CDR1 reads MGHRA; CDR2 reads YSYEKL. The CDR3 covers 15 residues. In nucleotides, the CDR3 is TGCGCCAGCAGCCAAGTGCGGACAGGGGGGAACACCATATATTTT. Translation: CASSQVRTGGNTIYF.

The sample holds a few counts of this clonotype. The rearrangement links TRBV6-2 or TRBV6-3 to TRBJ2-3, with D maybe TRBD1 (6 bases). The germline V and J ends were trimmed by 5 bases and 3 bases, with 15 bases remaining between them. CDR3 length: 15 residues. CDR1 is MNHEY, CDR2 SVGEGT, per germline. The CDR3 nucleotides are TGTGCCAGCAGTGGCCAGTGGGGGCTAACAGATACGCAGTATTTT. Its protein product is CASSGQWGLTDTQYF.

A few counts support this clonotype. The chain carries TRBV10-3 and TRBJ1-1, with TRBD1 matching 8 bases. Germline V gene data show CDR1 as ENHRY and CDR2 as SYGVKD. Germline trimming cut 0 bases from V and 3 bases from J; bases unmatched to any gene: 6. CDR3 size: 16 residues. The CDR3 DNA reads as TGTGCCATCAGTGAGTCGACACAGGGGGAGGACACTGAAGCTTTCTTT. This gives the protein CAISESTQGEDTEAFF.

This clonotype was counted a few times. The chain is built from TRBV7-3 and TRBJ2-5; maybe TRBD2 (5 bases). Germline CDR1 is SGHTA and CDR2 is FQGTGA. There are 14 residues in the CDR3. V lost 4 bases to trimming and J lost 3 bases, with 12 bases between them. The CDR3 loop is CASSSTGSEETQYF. Written as DNA, the CDR3 is TGTGCCAGCAGCTCAACGGGGTCGGAAGAGACCCAGTACTTC.

This clonotype has a count of ten or more. The chain recombines TRBV29-1 with TRBJ2-5; D is possibly TRBD1 (5 bases). The germline gives CDR1 SQVTM, CDR2 ANQGSEA. CDR3 length equals 13 residues. V was shortened by 4 bases and J by 1 base, with 10 bases between the two germline ends. Here the CDR3 DNA reads TGCAGCGTTGGACAGAGTTTCCAAGAGACCCAGTACTTC. Residues: CSVGQSFQETQYF.

This clonotype was counted ten times or more. The gene calls are TRBV30 and TRBJ1-1; no clear D. V lost 8 bases and J lost 1, with 8 bases in between. This CDR3 comprises 11 residues. Germline-derived CDR1 and CDR2 are GTSNPN and SVGIG (reference sequence). The CDR3 sequence: CARQENTEAFF. The CDR3 bases are TGTGCCCGACAAGAGAACACTGAAGCTTTCTTT.